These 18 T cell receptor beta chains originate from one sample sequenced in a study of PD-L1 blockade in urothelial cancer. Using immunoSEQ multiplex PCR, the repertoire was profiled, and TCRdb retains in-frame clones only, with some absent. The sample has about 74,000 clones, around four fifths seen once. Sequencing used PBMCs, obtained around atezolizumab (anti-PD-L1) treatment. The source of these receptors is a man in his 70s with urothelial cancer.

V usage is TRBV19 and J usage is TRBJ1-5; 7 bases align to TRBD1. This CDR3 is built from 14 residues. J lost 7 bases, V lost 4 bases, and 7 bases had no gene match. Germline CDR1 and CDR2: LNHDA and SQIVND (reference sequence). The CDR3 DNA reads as TGTGCCAGTAGTACGGACAGGTGGGGACAGCCCCAGCATTTT. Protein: CASSTDRWGQPQHF.

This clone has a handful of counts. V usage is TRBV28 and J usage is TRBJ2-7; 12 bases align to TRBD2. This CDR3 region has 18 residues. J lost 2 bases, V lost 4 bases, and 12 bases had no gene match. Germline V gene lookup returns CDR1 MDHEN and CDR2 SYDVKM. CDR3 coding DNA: TGTGCCAGCAGTTGGCCGATGAAACTAGCGGGAGGTACCTACGAGCAGTACTTC. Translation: CASSWPMKLAGGTYEQYF.

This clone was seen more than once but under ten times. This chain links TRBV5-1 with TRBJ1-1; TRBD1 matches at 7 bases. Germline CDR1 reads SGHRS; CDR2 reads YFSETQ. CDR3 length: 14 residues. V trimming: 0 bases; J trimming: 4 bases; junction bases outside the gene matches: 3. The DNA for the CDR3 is TGCGCCAGCAGCTTGGAGGGGACAGTCACTGAAGCTTTCTTT. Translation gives CASSLEGTVTEAFF.

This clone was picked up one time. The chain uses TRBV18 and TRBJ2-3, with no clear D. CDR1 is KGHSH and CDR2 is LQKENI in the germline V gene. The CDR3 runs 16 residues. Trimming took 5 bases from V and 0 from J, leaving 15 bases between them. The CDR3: CASSRRQDTSTDTQYF. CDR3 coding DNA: TGTGCCAGCTCAAGACGACAAGACACTAGCACAGATACGCAGTATTTT.

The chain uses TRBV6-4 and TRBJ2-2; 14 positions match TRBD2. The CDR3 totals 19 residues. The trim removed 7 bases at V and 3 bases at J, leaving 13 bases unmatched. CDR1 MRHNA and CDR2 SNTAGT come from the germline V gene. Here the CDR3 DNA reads TGTGCCAGCAACGACGGCCCGGGACTAGCGGGAGCAGACACCGGGGAGCTGTTTTTT. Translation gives CASNDGPGLAGADTGELFF.

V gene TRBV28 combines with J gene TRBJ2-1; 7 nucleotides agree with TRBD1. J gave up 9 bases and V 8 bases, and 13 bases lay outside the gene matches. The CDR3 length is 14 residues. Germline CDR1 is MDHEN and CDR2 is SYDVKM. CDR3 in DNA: TGTGCCAGCGAGGGACAGTCTTTGGATCCTGAGCAGTTCTTC. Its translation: CASEGQSLDPEQFF.

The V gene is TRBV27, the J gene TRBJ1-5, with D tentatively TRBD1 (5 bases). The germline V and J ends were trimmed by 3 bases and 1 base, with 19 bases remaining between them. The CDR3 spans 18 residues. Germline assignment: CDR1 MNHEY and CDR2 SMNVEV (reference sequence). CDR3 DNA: TGTGCCAGCAGTTTCCGACAGACACGGGGGATAAGCAATCAGCCCCAGCATTTT. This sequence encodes CASSFRQTRGISNQPQHF.

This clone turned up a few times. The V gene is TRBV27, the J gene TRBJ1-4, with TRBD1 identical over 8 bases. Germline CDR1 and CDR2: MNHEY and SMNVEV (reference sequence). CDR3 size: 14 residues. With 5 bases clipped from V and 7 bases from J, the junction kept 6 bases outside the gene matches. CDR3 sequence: CASSLGQGSEKLFF. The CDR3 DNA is TGTGCCAGCAGTCTCGGACAGGGTTCTGAAAAACTGTTTTTT.

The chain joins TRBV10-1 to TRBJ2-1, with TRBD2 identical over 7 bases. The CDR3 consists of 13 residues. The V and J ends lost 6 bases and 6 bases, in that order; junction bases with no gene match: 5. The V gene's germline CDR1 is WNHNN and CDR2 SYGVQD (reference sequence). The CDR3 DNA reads TGCGCCAGCAGCCCTAGCGGATTCAATGAGCAGTTCTTC. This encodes CASSPSGFNEQFF.

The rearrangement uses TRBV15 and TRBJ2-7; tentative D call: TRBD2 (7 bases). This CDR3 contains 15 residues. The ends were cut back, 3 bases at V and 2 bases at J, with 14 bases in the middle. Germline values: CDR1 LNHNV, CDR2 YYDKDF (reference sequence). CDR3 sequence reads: CATSRGGLTTYEQYF. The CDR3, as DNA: TGTGCCACCAGCAGGGGGGGGCTTACGACCTACGAGCAGTACTTC. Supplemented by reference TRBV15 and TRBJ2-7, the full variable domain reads DAMVIQNPRYQVTQFGKPVTLSCSQTLNHNVMYWYQQKSSQAPKLLFHYYDKDFNNEADTPDNFQSRRPNTSFCFLDIRSPGLGDTAMYLCATSRGGLTTYEQYFGPGTRLTVT.

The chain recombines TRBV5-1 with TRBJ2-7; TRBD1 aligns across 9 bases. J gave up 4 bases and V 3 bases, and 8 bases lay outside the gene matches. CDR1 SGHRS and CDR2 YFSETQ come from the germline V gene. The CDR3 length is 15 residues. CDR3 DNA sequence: TGCGCCAGCAGCTACCGGACAGGGGAGAATTACGAGCAGTACTTC. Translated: CASSYRTGENYEQYF.

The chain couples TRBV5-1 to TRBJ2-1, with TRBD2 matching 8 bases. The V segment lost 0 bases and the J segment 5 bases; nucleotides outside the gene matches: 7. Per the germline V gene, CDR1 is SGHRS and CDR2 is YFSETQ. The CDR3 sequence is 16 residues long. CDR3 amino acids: CASSLGAAGGHNEQFF. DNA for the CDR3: TGCGCCAGCAGCTTGGGTGCTGCGGGAGGACACAATGAGCAGTTCTTC.

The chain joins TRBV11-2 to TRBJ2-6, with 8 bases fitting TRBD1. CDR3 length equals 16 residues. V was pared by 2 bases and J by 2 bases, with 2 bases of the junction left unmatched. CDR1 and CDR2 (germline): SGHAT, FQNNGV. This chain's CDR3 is CASSLQGATGANVLTF. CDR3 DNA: TGTGCCAGCAGCTTACAGGGGGCTACTGGGGCCAACGTCCTGACTTTC.

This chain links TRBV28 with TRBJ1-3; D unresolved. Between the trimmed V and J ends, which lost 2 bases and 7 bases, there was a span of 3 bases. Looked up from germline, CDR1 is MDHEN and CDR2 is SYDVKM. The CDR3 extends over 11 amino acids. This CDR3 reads CASSLRNTIYF. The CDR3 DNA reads TGTGCCAGCAGTTTACGTAACACCATATATTTT.

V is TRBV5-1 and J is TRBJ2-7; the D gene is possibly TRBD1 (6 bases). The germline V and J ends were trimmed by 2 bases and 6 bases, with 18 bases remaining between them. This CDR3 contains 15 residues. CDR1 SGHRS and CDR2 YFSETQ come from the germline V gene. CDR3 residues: CASSFSGAGAIEQYF. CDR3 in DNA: TGCGCCAGCAGCTTCTCTGGGGCAGGGGCCATCGAGCAGTACTTC.

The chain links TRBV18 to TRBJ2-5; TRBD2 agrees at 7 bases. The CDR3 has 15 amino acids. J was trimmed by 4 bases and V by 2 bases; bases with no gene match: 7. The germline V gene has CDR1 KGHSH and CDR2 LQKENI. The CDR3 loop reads CASSPRQGGRETQYF. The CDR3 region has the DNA TGTGCCAGCTCACCAAGGCAGGGCGGGAGAGAGACCCAGTACTTC.

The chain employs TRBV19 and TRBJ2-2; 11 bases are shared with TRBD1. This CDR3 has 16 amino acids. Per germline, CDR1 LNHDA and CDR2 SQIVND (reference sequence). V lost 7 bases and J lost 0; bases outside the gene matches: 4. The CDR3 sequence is CASIQGQGANTGELFF. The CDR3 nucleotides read TGTGCCAGTATCCAGGGACAGGGGGCGAACACCGGGGAGCTGTTTTTT.

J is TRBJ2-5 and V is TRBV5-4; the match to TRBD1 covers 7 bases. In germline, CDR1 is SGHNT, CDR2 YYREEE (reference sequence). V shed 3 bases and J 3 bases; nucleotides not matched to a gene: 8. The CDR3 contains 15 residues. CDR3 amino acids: CASSSTGTAEETQYF. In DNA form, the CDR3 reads TGTGCCAGCAGCTCCACCGGGACAGCAGAAGAGACCCAGTACTTC.